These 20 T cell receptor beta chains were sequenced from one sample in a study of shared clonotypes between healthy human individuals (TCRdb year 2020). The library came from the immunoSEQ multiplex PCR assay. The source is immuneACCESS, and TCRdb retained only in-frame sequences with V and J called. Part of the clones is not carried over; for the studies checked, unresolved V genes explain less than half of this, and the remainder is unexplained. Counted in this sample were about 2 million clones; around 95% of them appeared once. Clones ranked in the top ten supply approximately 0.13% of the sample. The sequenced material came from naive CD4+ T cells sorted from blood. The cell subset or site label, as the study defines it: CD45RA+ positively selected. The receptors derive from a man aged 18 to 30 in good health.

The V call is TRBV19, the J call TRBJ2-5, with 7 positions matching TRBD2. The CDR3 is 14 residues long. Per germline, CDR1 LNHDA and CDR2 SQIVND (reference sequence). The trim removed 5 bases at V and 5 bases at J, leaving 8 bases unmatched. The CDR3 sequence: CASSLTSRSETQYF. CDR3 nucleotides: TGTGCCAGTAGTCTGACTAGCCGATCGGAGACCCAGTACTTC.

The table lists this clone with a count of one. CDR3 nucleotides: TGTGCCAGCAGCCTCTTACGAGACGCAGGGCTTGGGGCCAACGTCCTGACTTTC. Translated: CASSLLRDAGLGANVLTF. The chain joins TRBV9 to TRBJ2-6; possibly TRBD1 for D (5 bases). The germline V gene has CDR1 SGDLS and CDR2 YYNGEE. The CDR3 extends over 18 amino acids. The V gene lost 4 bases and the J gene lost 3 bases, with 20 bases spanning the gap.

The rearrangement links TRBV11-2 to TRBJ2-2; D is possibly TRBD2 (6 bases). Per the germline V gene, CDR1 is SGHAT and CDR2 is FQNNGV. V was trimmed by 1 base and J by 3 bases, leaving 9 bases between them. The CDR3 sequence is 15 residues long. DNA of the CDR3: TGTGCCAGCAGCTTAGGCGGGATGGACACCGGGGAGCTGTTTTTT. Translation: CASSLGGMDTGELFF.

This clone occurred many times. The CDR3: CAWSALGQGETQYF. CDR3 in DNA: TGTGCCTGGAGTGCCCTCGGACAGGGCGAGACCCAGTACTTC. The chain employs TRBV30 and TRBJ2-5; 8 bases are shared with TRBD1. The CDR3 runs 14 residues. The ends lost 1 base at V and 5 bases at J; junction bases unmatched: 6. Germline CDR1 is GTSNPN and CDR2 is SVGIG (reference sequence).

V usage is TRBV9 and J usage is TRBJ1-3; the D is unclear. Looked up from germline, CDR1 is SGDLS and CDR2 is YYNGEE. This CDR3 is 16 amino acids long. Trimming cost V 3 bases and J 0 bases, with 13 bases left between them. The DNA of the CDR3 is TGTGCCAGCAGCGGCCGGTTGGGGATCTCTGGAAACACCATATATTTT. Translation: CASSGRLGISGNTIYF.

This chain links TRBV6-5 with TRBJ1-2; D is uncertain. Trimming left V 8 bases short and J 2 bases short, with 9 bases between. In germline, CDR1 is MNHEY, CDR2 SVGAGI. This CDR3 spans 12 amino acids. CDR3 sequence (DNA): TGTGCCAGCGCCCGAGGCAACTATGGCTACACCTTC. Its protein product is CASARGNYGYTF.

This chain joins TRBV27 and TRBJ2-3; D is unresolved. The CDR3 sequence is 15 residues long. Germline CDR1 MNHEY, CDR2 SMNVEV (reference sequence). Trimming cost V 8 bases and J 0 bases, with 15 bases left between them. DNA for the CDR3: TGTGCCAGCCTCAGTTTCCCGTCTAGCACAGATACGCAGTATTTT. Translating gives CASLSFPSSTDTQYF.

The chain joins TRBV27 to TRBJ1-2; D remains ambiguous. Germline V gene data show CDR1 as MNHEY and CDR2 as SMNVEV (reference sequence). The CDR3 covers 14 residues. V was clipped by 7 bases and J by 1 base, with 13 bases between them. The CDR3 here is CASTPRGSNYGYTF. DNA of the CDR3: TGTGCCAGCACCCCCCGAGGGAGTAACTATGGCTACACCTTC.

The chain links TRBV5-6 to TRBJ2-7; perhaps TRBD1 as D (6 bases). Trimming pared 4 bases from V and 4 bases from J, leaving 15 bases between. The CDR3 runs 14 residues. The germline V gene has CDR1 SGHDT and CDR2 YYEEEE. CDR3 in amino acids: CASSIGGFWYEQYF. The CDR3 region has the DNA TGTGCCAGCAGCATAGGGGGTTTCTGGTACGAGCAGTACTTC. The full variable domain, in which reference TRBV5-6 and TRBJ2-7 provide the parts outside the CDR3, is DAGVTQSPTHLIKTRGQQVTLRCSPKSGHDTVSWYQQALGQGPQFIFQYYEEEERQRGNFPDRFSGHQFPNYSSELNVNALLLGDSALYLCASSIGGFWYEQYFGPGTRLTVT.

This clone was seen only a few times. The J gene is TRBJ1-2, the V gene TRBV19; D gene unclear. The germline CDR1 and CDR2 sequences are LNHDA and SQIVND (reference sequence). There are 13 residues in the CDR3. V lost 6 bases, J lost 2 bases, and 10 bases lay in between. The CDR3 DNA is TGTGCCAGTAGCGACGGGCGAAACTATGGCTACACCTTC. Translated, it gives CASSDGRNYGYTF.

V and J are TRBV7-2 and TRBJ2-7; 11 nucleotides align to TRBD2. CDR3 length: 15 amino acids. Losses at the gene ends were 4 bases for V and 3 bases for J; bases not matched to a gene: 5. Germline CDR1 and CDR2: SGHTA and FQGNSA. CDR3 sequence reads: CASSYTSGGSYEQYF. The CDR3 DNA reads TGTGCCAGCAGCTATACTAGCGGGGGAAGCTACGAGCAGTACTTC.

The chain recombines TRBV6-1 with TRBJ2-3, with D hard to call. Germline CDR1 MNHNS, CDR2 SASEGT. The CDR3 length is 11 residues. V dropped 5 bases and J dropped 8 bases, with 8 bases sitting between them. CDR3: CASSSQRTQYF. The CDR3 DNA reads TGTGCCAGCAGTAGCCAGCGTACGCAGTATTTT.

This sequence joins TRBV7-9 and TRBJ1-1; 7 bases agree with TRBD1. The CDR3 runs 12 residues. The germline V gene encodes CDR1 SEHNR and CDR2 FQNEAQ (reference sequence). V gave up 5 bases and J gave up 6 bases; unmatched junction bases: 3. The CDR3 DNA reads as TGTGCCAGCAGCCAACAGGGGTCTGAAGCTTTCTTT. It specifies CASSQQGSEAFF.

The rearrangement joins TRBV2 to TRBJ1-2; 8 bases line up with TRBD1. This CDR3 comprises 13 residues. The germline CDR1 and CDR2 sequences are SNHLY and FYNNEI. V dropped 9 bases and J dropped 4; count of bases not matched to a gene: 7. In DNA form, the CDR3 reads TGTGCCAGTCGGACAGGGCAAGTCTATGGCTACACCTTC. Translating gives CASRTGQVYGYTF. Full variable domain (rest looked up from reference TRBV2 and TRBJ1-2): EPEVTQTPSHQVTQMGQEVILRCVPISNHLYFYWYRQILGQKVEFLVSFYNNEISEKSEIFDDQFSVERPDGSNFTLKIRSTKLEDSAMYFCASRTGQVYGYTFGSGTRLTVV.

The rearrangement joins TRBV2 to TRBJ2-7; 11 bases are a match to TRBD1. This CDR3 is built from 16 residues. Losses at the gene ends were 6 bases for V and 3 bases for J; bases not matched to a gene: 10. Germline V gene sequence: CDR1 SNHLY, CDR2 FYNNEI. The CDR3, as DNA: TGTGCCAGCAGCAGGGACAGGGGGGCAAATTACTACGAGCAGTACTTC. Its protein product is CASSRDRGANYYEQYF.

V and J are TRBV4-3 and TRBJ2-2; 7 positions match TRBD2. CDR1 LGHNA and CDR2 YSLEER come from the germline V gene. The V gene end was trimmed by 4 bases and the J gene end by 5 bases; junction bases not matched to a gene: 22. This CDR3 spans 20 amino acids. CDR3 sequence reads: CASSRSATASGTQSTGELFF. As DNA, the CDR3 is TGCGCCAGCAGCCGATCCGCGACTGCCAGCGGGACTCAGTCGACCGGGGAGCTGTTTTTT.

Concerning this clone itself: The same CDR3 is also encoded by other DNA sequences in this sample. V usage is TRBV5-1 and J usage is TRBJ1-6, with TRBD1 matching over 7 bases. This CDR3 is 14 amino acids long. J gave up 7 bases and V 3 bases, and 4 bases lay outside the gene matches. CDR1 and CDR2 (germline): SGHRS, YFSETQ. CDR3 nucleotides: TGCGCCAGCAGCTCGGGACAGCTGAATTCACCCCTCCACTTT. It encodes CASSSGQLNSPLHF.

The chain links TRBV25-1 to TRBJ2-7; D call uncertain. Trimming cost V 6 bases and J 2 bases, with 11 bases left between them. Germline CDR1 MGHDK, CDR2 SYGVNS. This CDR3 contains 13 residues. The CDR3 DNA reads TGTGCCAGCAGATCGGCAGGAACCTACGAGCAGTACTTC. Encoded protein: CASRSAGTYEQYF.

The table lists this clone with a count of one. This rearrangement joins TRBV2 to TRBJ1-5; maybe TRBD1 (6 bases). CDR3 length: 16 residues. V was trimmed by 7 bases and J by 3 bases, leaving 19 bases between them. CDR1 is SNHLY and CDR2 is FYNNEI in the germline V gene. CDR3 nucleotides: TGTGCCAGCACCCTTAGTGGACAGAACTTCAATCAGCCCCAGCATTTT. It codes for CASTLSGQNFNQPQHF.

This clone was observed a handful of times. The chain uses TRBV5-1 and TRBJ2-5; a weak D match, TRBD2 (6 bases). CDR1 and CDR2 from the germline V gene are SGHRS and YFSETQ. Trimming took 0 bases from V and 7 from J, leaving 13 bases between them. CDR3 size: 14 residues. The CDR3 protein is CASSLERVGGTQYF. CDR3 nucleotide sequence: TGCGCCAGCAGCTTGGAACGGGTGGGAGGGACCCAGTACTTC.